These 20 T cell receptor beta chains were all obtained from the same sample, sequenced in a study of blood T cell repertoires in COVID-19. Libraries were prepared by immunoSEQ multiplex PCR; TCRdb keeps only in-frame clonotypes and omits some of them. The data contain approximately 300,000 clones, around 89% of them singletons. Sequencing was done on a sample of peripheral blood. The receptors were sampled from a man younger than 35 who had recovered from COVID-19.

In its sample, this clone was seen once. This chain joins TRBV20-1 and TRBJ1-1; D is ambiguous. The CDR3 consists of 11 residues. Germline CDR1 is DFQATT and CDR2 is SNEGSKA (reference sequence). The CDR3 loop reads CSTRENTEAFF. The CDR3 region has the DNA TGCAGCACGAGGGAGAACACTGAAGCTTTCTTT.

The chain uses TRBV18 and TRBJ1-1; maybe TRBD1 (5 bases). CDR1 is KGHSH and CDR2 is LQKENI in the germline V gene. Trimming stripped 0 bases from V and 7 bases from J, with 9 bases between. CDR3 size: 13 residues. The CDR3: CASSPPLQGEAFF. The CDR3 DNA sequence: TGTGCCAGCTCACCACCCCTCCAGGGTGAAGCTTTCTTT.

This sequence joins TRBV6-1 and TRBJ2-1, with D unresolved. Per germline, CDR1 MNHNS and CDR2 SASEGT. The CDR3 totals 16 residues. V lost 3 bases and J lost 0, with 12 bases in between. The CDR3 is CASSDIAQSSYNEQFF. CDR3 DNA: TGTGCCAGCAGTGACATAGCTCAGAGCTCCTACAATGAGCAGTTCTTC.

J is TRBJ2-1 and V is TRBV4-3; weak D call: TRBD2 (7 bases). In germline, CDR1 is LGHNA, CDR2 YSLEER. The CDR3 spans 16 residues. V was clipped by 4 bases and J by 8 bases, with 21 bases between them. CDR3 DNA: TGCGCCAGCAGCCGGACGTACGGGGGGCCGGACGATGAGCAGTTCTTC. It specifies CASSRTYGGPDDEQFF.

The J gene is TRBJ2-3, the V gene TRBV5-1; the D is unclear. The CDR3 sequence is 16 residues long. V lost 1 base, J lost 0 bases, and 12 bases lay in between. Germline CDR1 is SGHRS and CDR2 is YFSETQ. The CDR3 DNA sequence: TGCGCCAGCAGCTTGTGGGTGAGCGCCAGCACAGATACGCAGTATTTT. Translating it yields CASSLWVSASTDTQYF.

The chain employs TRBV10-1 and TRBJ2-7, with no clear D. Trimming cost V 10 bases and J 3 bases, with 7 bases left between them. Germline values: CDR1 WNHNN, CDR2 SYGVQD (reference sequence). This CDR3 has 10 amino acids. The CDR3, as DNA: TGCGCCACCCCCCTCTACGAGCAGTACTTC. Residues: CATPLYEQYF.

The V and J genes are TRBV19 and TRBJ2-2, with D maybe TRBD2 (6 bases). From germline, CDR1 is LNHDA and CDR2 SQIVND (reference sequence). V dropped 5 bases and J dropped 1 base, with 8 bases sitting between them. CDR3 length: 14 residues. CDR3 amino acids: CASSWGGNTGELFF. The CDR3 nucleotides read TGTGCCAGTAGTTGGGGAGGGAACACCGGGGAGCTGTTTTTT.

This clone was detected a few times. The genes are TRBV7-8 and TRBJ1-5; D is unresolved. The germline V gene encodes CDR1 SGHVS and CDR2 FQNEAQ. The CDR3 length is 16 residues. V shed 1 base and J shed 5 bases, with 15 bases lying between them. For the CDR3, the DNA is TGTGCCAGCAGCTTAGGGCCAGGTGGGTCGGATCAGCCCCAGCATTTT. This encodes CASSLGPGGSDQPQHF.

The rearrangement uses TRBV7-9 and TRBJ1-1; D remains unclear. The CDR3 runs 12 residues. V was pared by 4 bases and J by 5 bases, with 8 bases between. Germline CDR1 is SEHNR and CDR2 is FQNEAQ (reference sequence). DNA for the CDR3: TGTGCCAGCAGCTCCGGTCGGACTGAAGCTTTCTTT. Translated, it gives CASSSGRTEAFF.

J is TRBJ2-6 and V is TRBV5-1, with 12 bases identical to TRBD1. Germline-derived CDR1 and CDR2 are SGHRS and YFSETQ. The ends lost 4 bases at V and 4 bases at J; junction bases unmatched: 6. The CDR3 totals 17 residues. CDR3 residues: CASSRGQGASGANVLTF. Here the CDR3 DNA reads TGCGCCAGCAGCAGGGGACAGGGGGCTTCGGGGGCCAACGTCCTGACTTTC.

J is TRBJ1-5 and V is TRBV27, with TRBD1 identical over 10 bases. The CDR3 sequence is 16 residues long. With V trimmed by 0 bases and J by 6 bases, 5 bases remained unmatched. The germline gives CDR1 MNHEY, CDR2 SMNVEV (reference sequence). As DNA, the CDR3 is TGTGCCAGCAGTTTATCGGGGACAGGGGCATCTCAGCCCCAGCATTTT. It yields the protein CASSLSGTGASQPQHF.

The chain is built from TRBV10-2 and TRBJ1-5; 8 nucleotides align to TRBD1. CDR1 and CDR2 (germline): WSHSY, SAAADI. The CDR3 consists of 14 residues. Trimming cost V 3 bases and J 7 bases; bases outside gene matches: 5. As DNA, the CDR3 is TGCGCCAGCAGTGACAGGGGGCTTCAGCAGCCCCAGCATTTT. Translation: CASSDRGLQQPQHF.

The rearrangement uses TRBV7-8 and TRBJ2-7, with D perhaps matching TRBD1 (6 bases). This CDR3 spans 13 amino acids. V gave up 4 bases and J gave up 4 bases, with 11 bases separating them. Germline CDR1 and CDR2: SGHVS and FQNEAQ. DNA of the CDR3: TGTGCCAGCAGCTACAGGACAGATTACGAGCAGTACTTC. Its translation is CASSYRTDYEQYF. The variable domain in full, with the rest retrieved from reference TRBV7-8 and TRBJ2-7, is GAGVSQSPRYKVAKRGQDVALRCDPISGHVSLFWYQQALGQGPEFLTYFQNEAQLDKSGLPSDRFFAERPEGSVSTLKIQRTQQEDSAVYLCASSYRTDYEQYFGPGTRLTVT.

CDR3 sequence (DNA): TGTGCCAGCAGTTTGGCCGGGGAGAACACCGGGGAGCTGTTTTTT. Its protein product is CASSLAGENTGELFF. The V gene is TRBV27, the J gene TRBJ2-2; tentatively, D is TRBD2 (5 bases). Trimming took off 3 bases at V and 1 base at J, with 9 bases between the two ends. CDR1 is MNHEY and CDR2 is SMNVEV in the germline V gene (reference sequence). CDR3 length equals 15 residues.

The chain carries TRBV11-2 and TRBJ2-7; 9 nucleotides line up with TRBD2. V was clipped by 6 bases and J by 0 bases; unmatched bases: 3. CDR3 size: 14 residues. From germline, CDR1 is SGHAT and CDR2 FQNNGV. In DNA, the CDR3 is TGTGCCAGCAGGACTAGCGGTACCTCCTACGAGCAGTACTTC. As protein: CASRTSGTSYEQYF.

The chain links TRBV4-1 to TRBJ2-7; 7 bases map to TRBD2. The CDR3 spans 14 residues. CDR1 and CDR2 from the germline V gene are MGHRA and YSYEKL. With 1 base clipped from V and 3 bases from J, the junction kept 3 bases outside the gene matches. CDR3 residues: CASSQGVAGYEQYF. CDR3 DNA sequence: TGCGCCAGCAGCCAAGGTGTAGCGGGCTACGAGCAGTACTTC.

This chain's CDR3 is CASSYGSGVDGYTF. The CDR3 region has the DNA TGTGCCAGCAGTTATGGGTCAGGGGTAGATGGCTACACCTTC. The chain employs TRBV6-6 and TRBJ1-2; weak D call: TRBD1 (6 bases). The germline V gene encodes CDR1 MNHNY and CDR2 SVGAGI (reference sequence). The CDR3 loop spans 14 amino acids. Trimming pared 3 bases from V and 6 bases from J, leaving 14 bases between.

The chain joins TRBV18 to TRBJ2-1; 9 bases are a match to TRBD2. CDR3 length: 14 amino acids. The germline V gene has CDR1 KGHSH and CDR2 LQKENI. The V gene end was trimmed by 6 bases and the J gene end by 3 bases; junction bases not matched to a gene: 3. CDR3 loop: CASSLAGNYNEQFF. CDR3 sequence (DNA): TGTGCCAGCTCCCTAGCGGGGAACTACAATGAGCAGTTCTTC.

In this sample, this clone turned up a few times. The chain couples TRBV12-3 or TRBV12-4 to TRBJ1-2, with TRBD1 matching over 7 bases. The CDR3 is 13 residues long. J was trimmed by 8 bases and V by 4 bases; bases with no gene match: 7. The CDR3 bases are TGTGCCAGCAGTTCACAGGGGTGGGGAGGCTACACCTTC. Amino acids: CASSSQGWGGYTF.

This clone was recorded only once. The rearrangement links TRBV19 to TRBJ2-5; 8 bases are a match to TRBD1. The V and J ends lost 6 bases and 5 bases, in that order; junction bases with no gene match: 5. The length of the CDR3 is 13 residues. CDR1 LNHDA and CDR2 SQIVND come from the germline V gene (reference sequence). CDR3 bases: TGTGCCAGTAGGCGACAGGGGTTCGAGACCCAGTACTTC. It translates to CASRRQGFETQYF.